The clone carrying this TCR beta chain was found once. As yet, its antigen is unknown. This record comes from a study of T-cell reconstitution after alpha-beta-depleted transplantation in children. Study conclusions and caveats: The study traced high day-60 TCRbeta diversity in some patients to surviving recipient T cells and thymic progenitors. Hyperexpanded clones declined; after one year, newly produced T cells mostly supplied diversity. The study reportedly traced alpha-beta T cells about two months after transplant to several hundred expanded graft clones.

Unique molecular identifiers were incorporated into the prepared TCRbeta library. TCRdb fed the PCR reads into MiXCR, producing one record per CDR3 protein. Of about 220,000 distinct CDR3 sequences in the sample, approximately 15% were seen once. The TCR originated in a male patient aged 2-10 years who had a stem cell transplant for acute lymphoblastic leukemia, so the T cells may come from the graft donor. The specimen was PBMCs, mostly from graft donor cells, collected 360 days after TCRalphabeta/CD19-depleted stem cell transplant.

The CDR3 region has the DNA TGCGCCAGCAGCTTCGGGACAAGGGCCCCGGGACTAGCGGTTTGGACTCTTGGTGAGCAGTTCTTC. Its translation is CASSFGTRAPGLAVWTLGEQFF. The chain employs TRBV5-1 and TRBJ2-1; 11 nucleotides match TRBD2. This CDR3 spans 22 amino acids. Germline V gives CDR1 SGHRS, CDR2 YFSETQ. V shed 2 bases, J shed 9 bases, and the junction held 28 bases outside the gene matches.